This TCR beta chain was captured in a study of cytomegalovirus exposure and HLA in healthy donors. Whole-study results and caveats: It is likely that the observed cluster of highly shared sequence variants was a sequencing artifact. With further analysis later on, most CMV-associated TCR beta chains appeared HLA-restricted.

The primer mix had 60 Vbeta and 13 Jbeta primers. The data were produced by immunoSEQ multiplex PCR, yet TCRdb's version contains in-frame clones alone and is incomplete. The sample gives roughly 100,000 clones, over 9.5% of which show up once; 16% is in the top ten. This clone has more than one count but fewer than ten. Its specificity is not known. Trimming took 2 bases from V and 0 from J; bases not matched to a gene: 5. The CDR3 extends over 15 amino acids. CDR1 is SQVTM, CDR2 ANQGSEA, per germline. Donors had nominal health at sampling but likely had unrecorded immune exposures. Sequencing was performed on PBMCs. The receptor comes from a middle-aged man in good health and CMV-seropositive. The gene calls are TRBV29-1 and TRBJ1-2; 8 positions match TRBD1. Written as DNA, the CDR3 is TGCAGCGTTGAACGCTGGACAGGGCCTAACTATGGCTACACCTTC. It encodes CSVERWTGPNYGYTF.